Detailed here is one T cell receptor beta chain. The sample originates from a study of blood T cell repertoires in COVID-19. Study background: Specimens from acute and convalescent COVID-19 originated in the United States, Italy and Spain.

This CDR3 has 13 residues. V gave up 0 bases and J gave up 9 bases, with 11 bases separating them. Germline CDR1 and CDR2: LGHNA and YNFKEQ. Per the original data handling: Amplified reference gene primers provided the basis for estimating nucleated cell counts. Clones were sequenced by immunoSEQ multiplex PCR, and TCRdb holds only the in-frame ones, with some missing. D and trimming were read from the DNA, whereas the V and J calls and clone size are those reported in that table. The sample gives approximately 230,000 clones, roughly 80% of which show up once; more than 4.5% is in the top ten. This sequence originates from a woman older than 75 with active or convalescent COVID-19. This chain joins TRBV4-2 and TRBJ1-1; tentative D call: TRBD1 (5 bases). The sequencing input was peripheral blood. The CDR3 here is CASSQDRAGQAFF. For the CDR3, the DNA is TGTGCCAGCAGCCAAGATCGCGCAGGGCAAGCTTTCTTT.